The 3 T cell receptor beta chains presented below share a single source sample, sequenced in a study. TCRdb itself ran the 5' RACE reads through MiXCR, one entry per CDR3 protein. Of 40,000 to 55,000 distinct CDR3 sequences in the sample, 20% to 25% were seen once. The sorted Tregs were CD4+CD25+CD127-/low cells. The specimen sequenced was Tregs sorted from a lymph node. The source of these receptors is a female donor with breast cancer.

The rearrangement uses TRBV6-1 and TRBJ2-4, with D perhaps TRBD1 or TRBD2 (5 bases each). This CDR3 has 16 residues. Trimming removed 5 bases from V and 0 bases from J, with 14 bases in between. CDR1 MNHNS and CDR2 SASEGT come from the germline V gene. In DNA, the CDR3 is TGTGCCAGCAGTCCGCTGGGACCGCTAGCCAAAAACATTCAGTACTTC. Translation gives CASSPLGPLAKNIQYF.

The chain carries TRBV12-3 or TRBV12-4 and TRBJ2-3; 11 bases are shared with TRBD2. This CDR3 region has 14 residues. Trimming took 6 bases from V and 4 from J; bases not matched to a gene: 3. The CDR3 protein is CASSTSGRPDTQYF. For the CDR3, the DNA is TGTGCCAGCAGCACTAGCGGGAGACCAGATACGCAGTATTTT.

There are a few counts of this clonotype. The chain carries TRBV27 and TRBJ2-1, with TRBD2 identical over 9 bases. V shed 3 bases and J 5 bases; nucleotides not matched to a gene: 2. CDR3 length: 14 amino acids. Germline CDR1 is MNHEY and CDR2 is SMNVEV (reference sequence). The CDR3 region has the DNA TGTGCCAGCAGTTTCGGGACTAGCAACAATGAGCAGTTCTTC. The encoded protein is CASSFGTSNNEQFF.